This T cell receptor (beta chain) was identified in a study of blood T cell repertoires in COVID-19. Study overall: The United States, Italy and Spain provided the acute and convalescent COVID-19 samples.

The germline CDR1 and CDR2 sequences are LNHDA and SQIVND (reference sequence). Germline trimming cut 3 bases from V and 0 bases from J; bases unmatched to any gene: 5. The length of the CDR3 is 16 residues. Libraries were prepared by immunoSEQ multiplex PCR; TCRdb keeps only in-frame clonotypes and omits some of them. The sample has 150,000 to 200,000 clones; 75% to 90% are singletons. This clonotype originated in a woman between 25 and 40 years old who had recovered from COVID-19. The chain employs TRBV19 and TRBJ2-3; 8 bases match TRBD2. Input material: PBMCs or T cells enriched from blood (not recorded which). CDR3 sequence reads: CASSMQIAGSTDTQYF. The CDR3 nucleotides read TGTGCCAGTAGTATGCAAATAGCGGGAAGCACAGATACGCAGTATTTT.